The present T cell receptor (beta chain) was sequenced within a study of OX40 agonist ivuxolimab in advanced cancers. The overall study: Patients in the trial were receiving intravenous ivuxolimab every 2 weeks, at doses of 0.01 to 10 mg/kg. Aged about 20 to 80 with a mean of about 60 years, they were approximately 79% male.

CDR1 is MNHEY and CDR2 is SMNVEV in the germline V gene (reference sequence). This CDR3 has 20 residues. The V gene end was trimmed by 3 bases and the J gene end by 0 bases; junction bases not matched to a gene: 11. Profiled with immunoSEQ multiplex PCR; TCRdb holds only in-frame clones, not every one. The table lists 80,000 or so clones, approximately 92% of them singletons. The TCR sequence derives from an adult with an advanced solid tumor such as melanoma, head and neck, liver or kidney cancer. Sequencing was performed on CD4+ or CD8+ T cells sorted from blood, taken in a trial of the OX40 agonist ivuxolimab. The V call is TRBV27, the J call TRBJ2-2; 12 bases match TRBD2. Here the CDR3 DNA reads TGTGCCAGCAGTTTCTCGGGACTAGCGGGCGGGCCTGCGAACACCGGGGAGCTGTTTTTT. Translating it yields CASSFSGLAGGPANTGELFF.